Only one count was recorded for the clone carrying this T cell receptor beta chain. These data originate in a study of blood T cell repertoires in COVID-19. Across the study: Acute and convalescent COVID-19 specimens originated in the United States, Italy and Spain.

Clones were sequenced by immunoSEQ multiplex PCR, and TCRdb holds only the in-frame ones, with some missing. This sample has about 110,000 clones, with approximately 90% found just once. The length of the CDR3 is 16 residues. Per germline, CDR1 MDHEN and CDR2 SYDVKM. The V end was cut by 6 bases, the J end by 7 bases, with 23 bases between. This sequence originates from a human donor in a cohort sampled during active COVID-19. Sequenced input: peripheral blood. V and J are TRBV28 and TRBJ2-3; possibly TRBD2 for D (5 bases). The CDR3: CASSPTRTQRGNTQYF. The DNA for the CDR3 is TGTGCCAGCAGCCCAACCCGGACGCAACGAGGGAATACGCAGTATTTT.